These T cell receptor beta chains were read from a single sample in a study of T cell responses to AZD1222 COVID-19 vaccine. TCRdb's table, derived via immunoSEQ multiplex PCR, lists solely in-frame clones and lacks some. The profile shows fewer than 120,000 clones, about 95% of them singletons. The sample in question was peripheral blood, obtained 28 days after the second AZD1222 dose. Receptor source: an adult who received the AZD1222 COVID-19 vaccine. Both conserved end residues are part of each CDR3. The D gene is left open where the match is weak. The size field is filled for only some rows; it gives once, few, many or a size class.

d_gene,len,j_gene,v_gene,abundance,CDR3nt,CDR3aa
-,13,TRBJ1-2,TRBV6-2/TRBV6-3,-,TGTGCCAGCAGTTATTCAGGGGTGGATGGCTACACCTTC,CASSYSGVDGYTF
-,14,TRBJ1-6,TRBV7-9,-,TGTGCCAGCAGCTTACGGCAGGCACATTCACCCCTCCACTTT,CASSLRQAHSPLHF
-,15,TRBJ2-6,TRBV6-5,-,TGTGCCAGCGCCCCGGTGCTCTCTGGGGCCAACGTCCTGACTTTC,CASAPVLSGANVLTF
-,14,TRBJ1-2,TRBV5-1,-,TGCGCCAGCAGCCTATTCGACAGCAACTATGGCTACACCTTC,CASSLFDSNYGYTF
-,14,TRBJ1-4,TRBV28,few,TGTGCCAGCACTTTGATACCGGTGAATGAAAAACTGTTTTTT,CASTLIPVNEKLFF
-,13,TRBJ1-4,TRBV19,-,TGTGCCAGCAGCCAAGGGCCCTACGAAAAACTGTTTTTT,CASSQGPYEKLFF
-,14,TRBJ1-5,TRBV19,-,TGTGCCAGTAGTATAGGGGGGGCATATCAGCCCCAGCATTTT,CASSIGGAYQPQHF
-,13,TRBJ1-1,TRBV5-5,once,TGTGCCAGCAGCAAACAGGGAGACACTGAAGCTTTCTTT,CASSKQGDTEAFF
TRBD1,15,TRBJ2-3,TRBV19,-,TGTGCCAGTAGTACTGGACAGGGCTTATTCGATACGCAGTATTTT,CASSTGQGLFDTQYF
TRBD1,16,TRBJ2-2,TRBV7-9,-,TGTGCCAGCAGCTCTACTCGGACAGGGGGTATCGGGGAGCTGTTTTTT,CASSSTRTGGIGELFF
-,15,TRBJ1-2,TRBV5-4,-,TGTGCCAGCAGCCCCCTATTATCGGGGTTCGGTGGCTACACCTTC,CASSPLLSGFGGYTF
TRBD1,14,TRBJ2-7,TRBV7-8,-,TGTGCCAGCAGCGGTTGGGACAGTCCCTACGAGCAGTACTTC,CASSGWDSPYEQYF
-,15,TRBJ1-4,TRBV15,-,TGTGCCACCAGCAGATCACAGGGCGAGAATGAAAAACTGTTTTTT,CATSRSQGENEKLFF
-,19,TRBJ1-5,TRBV19,-,TGTGCCAGTAGTATCCCGTTATCCGTCTGGGCGGGGGATGGGCAGCCCCAGCATTTT,CASSIPLSVWAGDGQPQHF
-,21,TRBJ2-6,TRBV21-1,-,TGTGCCAGCAGCAGCCTGGGGGGCCCTGACGGGAGTTTTAGGGGGGCCAACGTCCTGACTTTC,CASSSLGGPDGSFRGANVLTF
-,14,TRBJ1-1,TRBV9,-,TGTGCCAGCAGCGTATTCGGTAGGAACACTGAAGCTTTCTTT,CASSVFGRNTEAFF
-,16,TRBJ1-2,TRBV6-2/TRBV6-3,-,TGTGCCAGCAGTTACATGCCGCCGGGGGCCGACTATGGCTACACCTTC,CASSYMPPGADYGYTF
-,16,TRBJ2-7,TRBV19,-,TGTGCCAGTAGTATTATTTTCGGGGCAGGGGCCTACGAGCAGTACTTC,CASSIIFGAGAYEQYF
-,15,TRBJ1-5,TRBV7-8,-,TGTGCCAGCAGCTTATATTCGGGGGTTTCCCAGCCCCAGCATTTT,CASSLYSGVSQPQHF
TRBD2,16,TRBJ2-7,TRBV6-1,-,TGTGCCAGCAGTGAATTCGTGACTAGCGTTTTCTACGAGCAGTACTTC,CASSEFVTSVFYEQYF
-,15,TRBJ2-1,TRBV3-1/TRBV3-2,-,TGTGCCAGCAGCCAGGACAATTCTTTCTACAATGAGCAGTTCTTC,CASSQDNSFYNEQFF
TRBD1,14,TRBJ2-2,TRBV7-9,-,TGTGCCAGCCGGGACAGGGGTGTGTCCGGGGAGCTGTTTTTT,CASRDRGVSGELFF
-,13,TRBJ1-1,TRBV30,-,TGTGCCTGGATTAGTCGGGGGAACACTGAAGCTTTCTTT,CAWISRGNTEAFF
TRBD1,17,TRBJ1-2,TRBV5-1,-,TGCGCCAGCAGCTCCCGGGACAGGGGCTCTCCTAACTATGGCTACACCTTC,CASSSRDRGSPNYGYTF